The rows below give T cell receptor beta chains drawn from one sample of a study of STAT3 mutations in large granular lymphocyte leukemia. Assay used: immunoSEQ multiplex PCR; TCRdb lists only in-frame clones, some missing. The profile shows 2,000 to 2,500 clones, about a fifth of them singletons. The sequencing sample was made of peripheral blood mononuclear cells. The receptors were sampled from a man aged 55 to 69 with T-cell large granular lymphocyte leukemia. Some clones in this sample may be carry-over from other donors' samples. Both conserved end residues are part of each CDR3. Each record gives: D gene, J gene, V gene, clone size, CDR3 protein, CDR3 DNA. A D gene is named only where the DNA matches it firmly. Size tells how often a clone was seen (once, few, many) or the class of an expanded clone, and some rows leave it out.

>NA|TRBJ2-1|TRBV12-5|few
CASGGVGDEQFF
TGTGCTAGTGGGGGAGTGGGCGATGAGCAGTTCTTC
>NA|TRBJ2-3|TRBV1|NA
CTSRPGFDDTQYF
TGCACCAGCAGGCCCGGGTTCGACGATACGCAGTATTTT
>TRBD1|TRBJ1-4|TRBV4-3|few
CASSQARDRGNEKLFF
TGCGCCAGCAGCCAAGCTAGGGACAGGGGAAATGAAAAACTGTTTTTT
>NA|TRBJ2-5|TRBV7-9|NA
CASSLGGAVGTQYF
TGTGCCAGCAGCTTAGGAGGGGCAGTGGGGACCCAGTACTTC
>TRBD2|TRBJ2-1|TRBV14|NA
CASSRITSGRRNEQFF
TGTGCCAGCAGCCGAATAACTAGCGGGAGGAGGAATGAGCAGTTCTTC
>TRBD1|TRBJ2-7|TRBV27|few
CASSIAGTGLYEQYF
TGTGCCAGCAGTATCGCAGGGACAGGGTTGTACGAGCAGTACTTC
>NA|TRBJ2-3|TRBV5-4|NA
CASSLGGRHSSTDTQYF
TGTGCCAGCAGCTTGGGAGGAAGACATTCTAGCACAGATACGCAGTATTTT
>NA|TRBJ2-1|TRBV4-3|few
CASSQDRGDGQFF
TGCGCCAGCAGCCAAGACAGGGGTGATGGGCAGTTCTTC
>TRBD1|TRBJ2-3|TRBV29-1|NA
CSADQGAGQYF
TGCAGCGCAGACCAGGGGGCGGGCCAGTATTTT
>NA|TRBJ1-2|TRBV30|NA
CAWSVEANYGYTF
TGTGCCTGGAGTGTAGAGGCTAACTATGGCTACACCTTC
>NA|TRBJ2-5|TRBV30|NA
CAWTKRGGVQETQYF
TGTGCCTGGACCAAGAGAGGGGGGGTACAAGAGACCCAGTACTTC
>NA|TRBJ1-4|TRBV7-9|once
CASSSGTGNEKLFF
TGTGCCAGCAGCTCGGGGACGGGAAATGAAAAACTGTTTTTT
>NA|TRBJ2-1|TRBV7-9|NA
CASSSSLSSAHANEQFF
TGTGCCAGCAGCTCTAGCTTGTCTAGCGCCCATGCCAATGAGCAGTTCTTC
>NA|TRBJ2-3|TRBV27|NA
CASKDPGDTQYF
TGTGCCAGTAAAGATCCCGGCGATACGCAGTATTTT
>NA|TRBJ1-5|TRBV29-1|NA
CSVRADRNQPQHF
TGCAGCGTTAGGGCCGACCGAAATCAGCCCCAGCATTTT
>NA|TRBJ1-2|TRBV4-1|few
CASSQGGELARRTSF
TGCGCCAGCAGCCAAGGGGGGGAGTTGGCTCGCAGAACCTCCTTC
>NA|TRBJ1-6|TRBV30|few
CAWTDSGSPLHF
TGTGCCTGGACCGACTCAGGCTCACCCCTCCACTTT
>TRBD1|TRBJ1-1|TRBV9|few
CASSVRGGLDTEAFF
TGTGCCAGCAGCGTCAGGGGGGGGTTGGACACTGAAGCTTTCTTT
>TRBD1|TRBJ2-3|TRBV5-1|NA
CASSIGTESDTQYF
TGCGCCAGCAGCATCGGGACAGAATCAGATACGCAGTATTTT
>TRBD2|TRBJ2-5|TRBV5-1|once
CASSLRLAGVQETQYF
TGCGCCAGCAGCCTCCGACTAGCGGGGGTTCAAGAGACCCAGTACTTC
>NA|TRBJ2-7|TRBV7-2|few
CASSPMTGLYEQYF
TGTGCCAGCAGCCCAATGACGGGGCTCTACGAGCAGTACTTC
>NA|TRBJ1-4|TRBV9|few
CASSTMPTNEKLFF
TGTGCCAGCAGTACTATGCCGACTAATGAAAAACTGTTTTTT
>NA|TRBJ2-3|TRBV5-1|few
CASSLAGASTDTQYF
TGCGCCAGCAGCTTGGCCGGCGCGTCCACAGATACGCAGTATTTT
>TRBD2|TRBJ2-7|TRBV19|few
CASSIRSGGNYEQYF
TGTGCCAGTAGTATACGCAGCGGGGGAAACTACGAGCAGTACTTC
>TRBD1|TRBJ2-7|TRBV5-1|NA
CASSTGTGVEQYF
TGCGCCAGCAGCACCGGGACAGGGGTCGAGCAGTACTTC
>NA|TRBJ2-3|TRBV5-6|few
CASRLNPRASTDTQYF
TGTGCCAGCAGGCTAAACCCTAGGGCGAGCACAGATACGCAGTATTTT
>NA|TRBJ2-3|TRBV4-1|NA
CASSQVSTDTQYF
TGCGCCAGCAGCCAAGTTAGCACAGATACGCAGTATTTT
>NA|TRBJ1-4|TRBV5-6|few
CASSFEGVEKLFF
TGTGCCAGCAGCTTTGAGGGGGTTGAAAAACTGTTTTTT
>NA|TRBJ2-1|TRBV15|NA
CATSTAGSNEQFF
TGTGCCACCAGCACGGCGGGGAGCAATGAGCAGTTCTTC
>TRBD1|TRBJ1-2|TRBV27|few
CASSEQGAMVYGYTF
TGTGCCAGCAGTGAACAGGGGGCCATGGTCTATGGCTACACCTTC
>NA|TRBJ2-3|TRBV5-1|once
CASSLQGILDTQYF
TGCGCCAGCAGCTTGCAGGGGATCTTGGATACGCAGTATTTT
>NA|TRBJ2-7|TRBV4-1|few
CASSRSEGSYEQYF
TGCGCCAGCAGCCGAAGTGAGGGTTCCTACGAGCAGTACTTC
>NA|TRBJ2-1|TRBV7-2|NA
CASSVPMNEQFF
TGTGCCAGCAGCGTACCAATGAATGAGCAGTTCTTC
>NA|TRBJ2-5|TRBV4-1|NA
CASSQVNQETQYF
TGCGCCAGCAGCCAAGTTAACCAAGAGACCCAGTACTTC
>TRBD1|TRBJ1-1|TRBV29-1|once
CSARTGGTEAFF
TGCAGCGCCCGGACAGGAGGGACTGAAGCTTTCTTT
>TRBD1|TRBJ1-3|TRBV7-9|NA
CASSSTGQHSGNTIYF
TGTGCCAGCAGCTCTACGGGACAGCACTCTGGAAACACCATATATTTT
>NA|TRBJ1-2|TRBV7-2|NA
CASSDFLGAYYGYTF
TGTGCCAGCAGCGACTTCTTAGGGGCGTACTATGGCTACACCTTC
>TRBD2|TRBJ2-1|TRBV7-2|NA
CASSLVTSGTHEQFF
TGTGCCAGCAGCCTAGTCACTAGCGGGACCCATGAGCAGTTCTTC
>NA|TRBJ1-2|TRBV30|NA
CAWKERGSNYGYTF
TGTGCCTGGAAAGAACGGGGGAGTAACTATGGCTACACCTTC
>NA|TRBJ1-1|TRBV9|NA
CASSVVGGGPEAFF
TGTGCCAGCAGCGTAGTCGGTGGGGGACCTGAAGCTTTCTTT
>NA|TRBJ1-3|TRBV9|few
CASSLAVSPGNTIYF
TGTGCCAGCAGCCTTGCCGTGTCACCTGGAAACACCATATATTTT
>TRBD1|TRBJ2-7|TRBV29-1|few
CSVAPGTGGWEQYF
TGCAGCGTTGCACCCGGGACAGGGGGCTGGGAGCAGTACTTC
>NA|TRBJ2-7|TRBV4-1|medium-sized
CASSQTLAYEQYF
TGCGCCAGCAGCCAAACACTAGCCTACGAGCAGTACTTC
>NA|TRBJ1-6|TRBV20-1|NA
CSASGDSPLHF
TGCAGTGCTAGTGGGGATTCACCCCTCCACTTT
>NA|TRBJ1-6|TRBV7-7|few
CASSLVWGIAF
TGTGCCAGCAGCTTAGTGTGGGGGATTGCCTTT
>NA|TRBJ2-7|TRBV15|large
CATSRDGYEDEQYF
TGTGCCACCAGCAGAGACGGGTACGAAGACGAGCAGTACTTC
>NA|TRBJ1-1|TRBV29-1|NA
CSVSPHGTLRDTEAFF
TGCAGCGTTTCCCCACACGGGACTTTAAGGGACACTGAAGCTTTCTTT
>NA|TRBJ1-6|TRBV30|few
CAWNGGSGSPLHF
TGTGCCTGGAATGGCGGGTCCGGTTCACCCCTCCACTTT
>NA|TRBJ2-5|TRBV5-1|NA
CASRGSRQETQYF
TGCGCCAGCCGGGGAAGTCGCCAAGAGACCCAGTACTTC
>NA|TRBJ1-1|TRBV9|few
CASSPEGHEAFF
TGTGCCAGCAGCCCAGAGGGGCATGAAGCTTTCTTT